This TCR beta chain appears in the sequencing data of a study of blood T cell repertoires in COVID-19 (TCRdb year 2020). In the study overall: Samples from collaborators originated in the United States, Italy and Spain and spanned both the acute and convalescent phases of COVID-19. The material from the prospective study consisted of cDNA or gDNA derived from T cells, B-cell-depleted T cells, or PBMCs. Subjects who had been exposed to COVID-19, were actively infected with it, or had recovered from it provided the deeply sampled blood TCRbeta repertoires that made up the dataset. A freely available public database, intended as a resource for researchers studying the immune response to SARS-CoV-2, is where the repertoires were released. Samples came from the ongoing ImmuneRACE study (first 160 participants) plus 1,254 subjects from 6 global collaborators. A de-identified subject ID, COVID-19 status, age in years and sex were almost always included in the sample metadata. Where HLA class I and class II types were available, the types were taken from metadata supplied by the sample provider, not from assay-based typing.

Participants in the prospective study were aged 18 to 89 years, lived in 24 United States geographic areas, and enrolled through a virtual design. In the prospective study, cohorts were assigned on the basis of participant-reported clinical history obtained from a screening survey and a study questionnaire. ImmuneRACE Cohort 3 recovered participants were defined by two consecutive negative NP/OP PCR tests, healthcare professional clearance, or symptom resolution. In the prospective study, whole blood, serum and a nasopharyngeal or oropharyngeal swab were collected from each participant by mobile phlebotomists. Participants in the prospective study had the option to provide additional blood draws and questionnaires over a roughly 2-month period. Before DNA extraction, blood samples from the prospective study were shipped at room temperature or frozen. Including cysteine and phenylalanine, the CDR3 has 18 amino acids. Only the CDR3 DNA is retained, 54 bases long and in frame from the first base. The germline V gene yields WSHSY for CDR1 and SAAADI for CDR2. V loses 5 bases at its end and J loses 1 base; junction bases beyond the gene matches: 14.

This clone was seen only a few times. Its antigen target is currently unknown. Base qualities are missing; no much larger clone stands one base away. Beyond this particular receptor, the publication reports: The quantity of clinical and demographic metadata differed by source and by participant and was supplied without curation.

TCRbeta CDR3 regions were amplified from genomic DNA by means of the immunoSEQ Assay, a bias-controlled multiplex PCR. Per the authors' processing: Within the assay, amplification of reference gene primers was used to estimate how many nucleated cells each sample contained. Sequence reads were collapsed and filtered to measure the absolute abundance of every unique TCRbeta CDR3 rearrangement. For each sample, productive Simpson clonality was calculated by taking the square root of Simpson's diversity index across productive rearrangements. This is the immuneACCESS table as TCRdb keeps it, with only in-frame sequences that have V and J called. A part of the clones is gone; compared with another copy, unresolved V genes explain less than half, and the rest is unexplained. V, J and clone size are those of that table, while D and trimming were read from the DNA. The table for this sample lists about 380,000 clones; around 87% of them were counted only once. The ten largest clones take up approximately 1.2% of the sample.

The chain links TRBV10-2 with TRBJ2-7, with 10 bases aligning to TRBD1. The clonotype originates from a man aged 25 to 40 who had recovered from COVID-19. Sequencing used PBMCs or T cells enriched from blood (not recorded which). At the DNA level, the sequence is TGCGCCAGCAGTTTAGATCGACCCGGGACAGGGGCTTCCTACGAGCAGTACTTC. It is translated as CASSLDRPGTGASYEQYF.